The rows below give T cell receptor beta chains drawn from one sample of a study of T cells in Graves' hyperthyroidism and ophthalmopathy. Using its own MiXCR run on the multiplex PCR reads, TCRdb lists one record per CDR3 protein. The table includes roughly 360,000 distinct CDR3 sequences, approximately 12% detected once. The sequenced sample was blood. Receptor source: a man under 40 with Graves' hyperthyroidism that later progressed to Graves' ophthalmopathy. The CDR3 runs from the conserved cysteine through the conserved F or W. A D gene is named only where the DNA matches it firmly. Rows give clone size only sometimes, using once, few, many, or a class for an expanded clone.

d_gene: NA
abundance: few
v_gene: TRBV7-9
j_gene: TRBJ2-1
CDR3nt: TGTGCCAGCAGCGGGTCCGAGTTGGGGGGGCGCAATGAGCAGTTCTTC
CDR3aa: CASSGSELGGRNEQFF

d_gene: NA
abundance: few
v_gene: TRBV18
j_gene: TRBJ2-3
CDR3nt: TGTGCCAGCTCACAACTCGATGGGGGAACCGGCGATACGCAGTATTTT
CDR3aa: CASSQLDGGTGDTQYF

d_gene: TRBD1
abundance: NA
v_gene: TRBV7-9
j_gene: TRBJ2-3
CDR3nt: TGTGCCAGCAGCTTAGCACTGACTGCTTGGGACAGAGCCACAGATACGCAGTATTTT
CDR3aa: CASSLALTAWDRATDTQYF

d_gene: TRBD1
abundance: many
v_gene: TRBV12-3/TRBV12-4
j_gene: TRBJ1-2
CDR3nt: TGTGCCAGCAGTCTCCGGGACAGGCGGGGCTACACCTTC
CDR3aa: CASSLRDRRGYTF

d_gene: NA
abundance: many
v_gene: TRBV11-3
j_gene: TRBJ2-5
CDR3nt: TGTGCCAGCAGCTTGGCTAGCGATTTAGAGACCCAGTACTTC
CDR3aa: CASSLASDLETQYF

d_gene: NA
abundance: NA
v_gene: TRBV5-5
j_gene: TRBJ1-3
CDR3nt: TGTGCCAGCAGCTTGGGGACGACACGAACGAACTCTGGAAACACCATATATTTT
CDR3aa: CASSLGTTRTNSGNTIYF

d_gene: NA
abundance: NA
v_gene: TRBV6-5
j_gene: TRBJ2-7
CDR3nt: TGTGCCAGCAGTTACTCTGGACACGGCTCCTACGAGCAGTACTTC
CDR3aa: CASSYSGHGSYEQYF

d_gene: NA
abundance: few
v_gene: TRBV4-2
j_gene: TRBJ2-2
CDR3nt: TGTGCCAGCAGCCAAGAGGGTGAAGGGAACACCGGGGAGCTGTTTTTT
CDR3aa: CASSQEGEGNTGELFF

d_gene: NA
abundance: NA
v_gene: TRBV6-6
j_gene: TRBJ2-7
CDR3nt: TGTGCCAGCAGTTACTCGGGGATGGACTACGAGCAGTACTTC
CDR3aa: CASSYSGMDYEQYF

d_gene: TRBD1
abundance: many
v_gene: TRBV5-1
j_gene: TRBJ1-1
CDR3nt: TGCGCCAGCAGCCTAGACAGGGCCGGCACTGAAGCTTTCTTT
CDR3aa: CASSLDRAGTEAFF

d_gene: NA
abundance: many
v_gene: TRBV11-2
j_gene: TRBJ1-1
CDR3nt: TGTGCCAGCAGCTCCTCGGGCGTCAGCGGGGTGGGGGCTGAAGCTTTCTTT
CDR3aa: CASSSSGVSGVGAEAFF

d_gene: NA
abundance: NA
v_gene: TRBV19
j_gene: TRBJ2-2
CDR3nt: TGTGCCAGTAGTCACGTCGGGTCACCGCCCGCCGGGGAGCTGTTTTTT
CDR3aa: CASSHVGSPPAGELFF

d_gene: NA
abundance: many
v_gene: TRBV7-6
j_gene: TRBJ2-1
CDR3nt: TGTGCCAGCAGAGGGTCAATCGGTTCCTACAATGAGCAGTTCTTC
CDR3aa: CASRGSIGSYNEQFF

d_gene: NA
abundance: few
v_gene: TRBV29-1
j_gene: TRBJ1-5
CDR3nt: TGCAGCGGGGGGAACCCAGGGCAGCCCCAGCATTTT
CDR3aa: CSGGNPGQPQHF

d_gene: TRBD2
abundance: NA
v_gene: TRBV6-1
j_gene: TRBJ2-3
CDR3nt: TGTGCCAGCAGTGGGACTAGCGGGGTGGCGGGGGGGGATACGCAGTATTTT
CDR3aa: CASSGTSGVAGGDTQYF

d_gene: NA
abundance: NA
v_gene: TRBV29-1
j_gene: TRBJ2-7
CDR3nt: TGCAGCGTTGAAGACCGGGTAACCTACGAGCAGTACTTC
CDR3aa: CSVEDRVTYEQYF

d_gene: NA
abundance: once
v_gene: TRBV7-3
j_gene: TRBJ2-3
CDR3nt: TGTGCCAGCAGCCAAGCGTCTGCTAACCTAGTCACTAGCACAGATACGCAGTATTTT
CDR3aa: CASSQASANLVTSTDTQYF

d_gene: NA
abundance: few
v_gene: TRBV6-1
j_gene: TRBJ2-1
CDR3nt: TGTGCCAGCAGTTTCAGACAGGCCACCTACAATGAGCAGTTCTTC
CDR3aa: CASSFRQATYNEQFF

d_gene: NA
abundance: many
v_gene: TRBV20-1
j_gene: TRBJ2-5
CDR3nt: TGCAGTGCTAGAGATTTGAGGGGGAGGGAGACCCAGTACTTC
CDR3aa: CSARDLRGRETQYF

d_gene: TRBD2
abundance: many
v_gene: TRBV20-1
j_gene: TRBJ2-3
CDR3nt: TGCAGTGCCAATAGCGGGGGAGCAGATACGCAGTATTTT
CDR3aa: CSANSGGADTQYF

d_gene: NA
abundance: NA
v_gene: TRBV3-1
j_gene: TRBJ2-4
CDR3nt: TGTGCCAGCAGCCAAGTTACAGAAAGAAACATTCAGTACTTC
CDR3aa: CASSQVTERNIQYF

d_gene: TRBD1
abundance: NA
v_gene: TRBV10-3
j_gene: TRBJ2-1
CDR3nt: TGTGCCATCAGTGGGACAGGCTACTACAATGAGCAGTTCTTC
CDR3aa: CAISGTGYYNEQFF

d_gene: NA
abundance: many
v_gene: TRBV29-1
j_gene: TRBJ1-2
CDR3nt: TGCAGCGTTGACGGGGAAGTAGGGGGCTACACCTTC
CDR3aa: CSVDGEVGGYTF

d_gene: TRBD1
abundance: many
v_gene: TRBV18
j_gene: TRBJ2-5
CDR3nt: TGTGCCAGCTCACCAAGAGACAGGGGTTTAGAGACCCAGTACTTC
CDR3aa: CASSPRDRGLETQYF

d_gene: NA
abundance: once
v_gene: TRBV27
j_gene: TRBJ1-2
CDR3nt: TGTGCCAGCAGTTCCCACGTGGGGGGCTATGGCTACACCTTC
CDR3aa: CASSSHVGGYGYTF

d_gene: TRBD1
abundance: many
v_gene: TRBV27
j_gene: TRBJ2-5
CDR3nt: TGTGCCAGCAGCACCTGGACAGGGGGAATGGAGACCCAGTACTTC
CDR3aa: CASSTWTGGMETQYF

d_gene: NA
abundance: many
v_gene: TRBV30
j_gene: TRBJ2-3
CDR3nt: TGTGCCTGGAGTTGGGGGCCGAGCACAGATACGCAGTATTTT
CDR3aa: CAWSWGPSTDTQYF

d_gene: NA
abundance: NA
v_gene: TRBV30
j_gene: TRBJ1-5
CDR3nt: TGTGCCTGGAGTACAGGACCCTGGAGCAATCAGCCCCATCATTTT
CDR3aa: CAWSTGPWSNQPHHF